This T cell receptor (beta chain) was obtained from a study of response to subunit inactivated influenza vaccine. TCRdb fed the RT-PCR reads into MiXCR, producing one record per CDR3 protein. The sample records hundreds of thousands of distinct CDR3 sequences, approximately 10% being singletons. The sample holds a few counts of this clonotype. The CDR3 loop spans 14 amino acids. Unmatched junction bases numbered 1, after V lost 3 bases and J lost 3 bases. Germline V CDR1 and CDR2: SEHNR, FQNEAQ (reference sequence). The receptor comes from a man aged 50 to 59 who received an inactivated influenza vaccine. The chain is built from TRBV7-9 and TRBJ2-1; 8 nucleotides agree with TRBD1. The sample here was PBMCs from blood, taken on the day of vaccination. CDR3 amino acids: CASSLTGDYNEQFF. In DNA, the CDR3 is TGTGCCAGCAGCTTGACAGGGGACTACAATGAGCAGTTCTTC.